Described below is a single TCR beta chain sequence and its context. Its antigen is unknown. These data are taken from a study of PD-1 blockade in classical Hodgkin lymphoma. The CDR3 loop spans 17 amino acids. Trimming cost V 1 base and J 3 bases, with 16 bases left between them. CDR1 and CDR2 (germline): MGHRA, YSYEKL. Study-wide points: Baseline TCR diversity was reportedly lower in newly diagnosed patients than healthy donors. Repertoire differences lack defined causes, possibly disease activity or prior therapy.

The protocol was immunoSEQ multiplex PCR, while the TCRdb copy is restricted to in-frame clones and leaves out a portion. The sample lists around 35,000 clones, almost 90% seen once, with about 7.8% in the top ten. Every patient had relapsed following autologous stem cell transplantation, and cohorts differed in brentuximab vedotin exposure. Best responses were complete response, partial response or progressive disease. This material consisted of peripheral blood mononuclear cells (PBMCs), taken before the second cycle of nivolumab. V usage is TRBV4-1 and J usage is TRBJ2-1; D could derive from TRBD1 or TRBD2 (6 bases each). This TCR was recovered from a human donor with classical Hodgkin lymphoma. CDR3 loop: CASSQVEGDSIYNEQFF. CDR3 nucleotides: TGCGCCAGCAGCCAAGTAGAGGGGGACTCCATCTACAATGAGCAGTTCTTC.